These T cell receptor beta chains were read from a single sample in a study of T cell repertoires in cytomegalovirus infection. MiXCR, applied by TCRdb to the reads, yields one record per CDR3 protein. The sample has about 490,000 distinct CDR3 sequences, approximately 25% seen once. The source material was PBMCs. The receptors shown here come from a human donor in good health (CMV status not recorded). Some clones in this sample may be carry-over from other donors' samples. Each CDR3 is given without its conserved first and last residue.

CDR3: ASSGEWQEAYEQY; V: TRBV7-9; J: TRBJ2-7; length: 13
CDR3: AWSLGPRSNQPQH; V: TRBV30; J: TRBJ1-5; length: 13
CDR3: ASSPLPRTSGAFSYNEQF; V: TRBV11-1; J: TRBJ2-1; length: 18
CDR3: ASSLEHNRRDTQY; V: TRBV7-2; J: TRBJ2-3; length: 13
CDR3: ASSVGWSSYNEQF; V: TRBV9; J: TRBJ2-1; length: 13
CDR3: ASKERDDNEQF; V: TRBV27; J: TRBJ2-1; length: 11
CDR3: ASSRGGANPGIFGYT; V: TRBV28; J: TRBJ1-2; length: 15
CDR3: ASSLAVGGGEQF; V: TRBV12-3/TRBV12-4; J: TRBJ2-1; length: 12
CDR3: ASSYPKDLAANYEQF; V: TRBV6-2/TRBV6-3; J: TRBJ2-1; length: 15
CDR3: ASSPLTSGKSSYNEQF; V: TRBV7-9; J: TRBJ2-1; length: 16
CDR3: ASSLIGNNEQF; V: TRBV7-3; J: TRBJ2-1; length: 11
CDR3: ASSLVGISQH; V: TRBV7-9; J: TRBJ1-5; length: 10
CDR3: ASSLAGEGWYT; V: TRBV6-5; J: TRBJ1-2; length: 11
CDR3: ASSLGLSGATTEAF; V: TRBV7-2; J: TRBJ1-1; length: 14
CDR3: SALKGGIRVTEAF; V: TRBV20-1; J: TRBJ1-1; length: 13
CDR3: ASSLLQGQPPLDNEQF; V: TRBV7-6; J: TRBJ2-1; length: 16
CDR3: ATSPSGQGLNQPQH; V: TRBV24-1; J: TRBJ1-5; length: 14
CDR3: SAQAGGRDTQY; V: TRBV20-1; J: TRBJ2-3; length: 11